The T cell receptor beta chain under discussion was sequenced for a study of T cells in Graves' hyperthyroidism and ophthalmopathy. Study-wide findings and caveats: Most clonotypes that expanded in the thyroid above 0.001 also showed up in blood.

Any patient presenting with uncontrolled infection, other autoimmune disease, pregnancy or lactation was left out. Orbital computed tomography, thyroid ultrasound, serum thyroxine and TRAb, and clinical symptoms together informed the diagnoses. Fresh peripheral blood, more than 8 ml of it, supplied the PBMCs. Germline V CDR1 and CDR2: SGHRS, YFSETQ. The V gene lost 1 base and the J gene lost 2 bases, with 18 bases spanning the gap. The CDR3 sequence is 17 residues long. This clonotype was seen ten or more times. The antigen remains unidentified. Researchers amplified the TCR beta CDR3 regions from RNA transcripts. In the first-round RT-PCR of the TCR CDR3, the HTBI primer set was used. TCRdb used MiXCR to reprocess the multiplex PCR reads, holding one entry per CDR3 protein. Here the sample spans about 400,000 distinct CDR3 sequences, roughly an eighth being singletons.

V and J are TRBV5-1 and TRBJ2-5, with D maybe TRBD1 (5 bases). The clonotype comes from a man aged 45-65 years with Graves' ophthalmopathy. Sequenced sample: blood. The CDR3 nucleotides are TGCGCCAGCAGCTTGCCGAAGGGGAAAAGCATACAAGAGACCCAGTACTTC. It specifies CASSLPKGKSIQETQYF.